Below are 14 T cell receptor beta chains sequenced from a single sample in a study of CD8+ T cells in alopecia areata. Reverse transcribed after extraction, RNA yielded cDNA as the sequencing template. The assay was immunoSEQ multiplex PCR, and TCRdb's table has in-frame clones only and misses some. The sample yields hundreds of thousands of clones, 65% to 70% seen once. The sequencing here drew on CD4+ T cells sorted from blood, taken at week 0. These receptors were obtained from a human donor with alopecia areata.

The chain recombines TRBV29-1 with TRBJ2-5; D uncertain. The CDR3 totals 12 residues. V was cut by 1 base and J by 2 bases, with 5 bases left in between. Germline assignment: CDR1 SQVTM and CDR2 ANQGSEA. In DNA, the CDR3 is TGCAGCGTTGAAGGGTTGCAAGAGACCCAGTACTTC. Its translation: CSVEGLQETQYF.

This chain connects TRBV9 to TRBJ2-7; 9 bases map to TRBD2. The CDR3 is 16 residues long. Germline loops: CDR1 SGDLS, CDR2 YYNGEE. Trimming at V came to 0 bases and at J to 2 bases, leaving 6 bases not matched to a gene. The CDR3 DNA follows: TGTGCCAGCAGCGTAGCTGGGGTAGCGGGAGCCTACGAGCAGTACTTC. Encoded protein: CASSVAGVAGAYEQYF.

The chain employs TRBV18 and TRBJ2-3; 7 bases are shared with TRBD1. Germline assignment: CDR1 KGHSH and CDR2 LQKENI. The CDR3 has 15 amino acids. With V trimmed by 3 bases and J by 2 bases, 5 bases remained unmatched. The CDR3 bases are TGTGCCAGCTCACCCCTGGGACAGTACACAGATACGCAGTATTTT. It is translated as CASSPLGQYTDTQYF.

The CDR3 here is CASRRHLWEEGSYEQYF. CDR3 nucleotides: TGTGCCAGCCGAAGGCACCTGTGGGAAGAAGGCTCCTACGAGCAGTACTTC. V usage is TRBV27 and J usage is TRBJ2-7; D remains unclear. Germline CDR1 and CDR2: MNHEY and SMNVEV (reference sequence). V lost 8 bases and J lost 0, with 23 bases in between. This CDR3 has 17 residues.

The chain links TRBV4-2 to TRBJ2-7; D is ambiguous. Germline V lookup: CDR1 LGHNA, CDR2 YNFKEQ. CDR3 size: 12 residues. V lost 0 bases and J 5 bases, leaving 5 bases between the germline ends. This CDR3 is CASSQDWNEQYF. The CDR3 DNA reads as TGTGCCAGCAGCCAAGATTGGAACGAGCAGTACTTC.

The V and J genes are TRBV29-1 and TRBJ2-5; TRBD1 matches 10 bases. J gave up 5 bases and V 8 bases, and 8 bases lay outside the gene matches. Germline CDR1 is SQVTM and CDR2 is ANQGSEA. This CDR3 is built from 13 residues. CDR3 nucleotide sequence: TGCAGCACTGACAGGGGGCTTGGGGAGACCCAGTACTTC. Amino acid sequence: CSTDRGLGETQYF.

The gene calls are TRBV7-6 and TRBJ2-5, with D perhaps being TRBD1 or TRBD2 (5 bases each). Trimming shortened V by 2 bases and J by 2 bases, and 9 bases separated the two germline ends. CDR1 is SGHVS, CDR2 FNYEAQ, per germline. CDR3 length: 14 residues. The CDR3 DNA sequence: TGTGCCAGCAGCTTACAGGGACGGCAAGAGACCCAGTACTTC. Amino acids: CASSLQGRQETQYF.

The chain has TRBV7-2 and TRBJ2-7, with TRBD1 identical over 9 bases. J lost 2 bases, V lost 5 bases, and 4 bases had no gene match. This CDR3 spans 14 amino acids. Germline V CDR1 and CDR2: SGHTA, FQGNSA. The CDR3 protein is CASSEQGAAYEQYF. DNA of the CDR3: TGTGCCAGCAGCGAACAGGGGGCGGCCTACGAGCAGTACTTC. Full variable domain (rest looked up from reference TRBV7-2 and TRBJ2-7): GAGVSQSPSNKVTEKGKDVELRCDPISGHTALYWYRQSLGQGLEFLIYFQGNSAPDKSGLPSDRFSAERTGGSVSTLTIQRTQQEDSAVYLCASSEQGAAYEQYFGPGTRLTVT.

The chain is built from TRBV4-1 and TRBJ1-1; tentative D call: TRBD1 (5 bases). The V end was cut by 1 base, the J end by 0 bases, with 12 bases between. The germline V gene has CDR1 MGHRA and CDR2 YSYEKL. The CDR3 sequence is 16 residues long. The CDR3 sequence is CASSQVSGPLNTEAFF. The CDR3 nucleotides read TGCGCCAGCAGCCAAGTGTCAGGGCCTTTGAACACTGAAGCTTTCTTT.

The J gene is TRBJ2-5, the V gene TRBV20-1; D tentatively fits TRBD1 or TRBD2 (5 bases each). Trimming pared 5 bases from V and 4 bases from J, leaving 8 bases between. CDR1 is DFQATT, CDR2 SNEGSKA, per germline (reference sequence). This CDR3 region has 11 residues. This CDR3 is CSALGTETQYF. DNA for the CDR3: TGCAGTGCTTTGGGGACAGAGACCCAGTACTTC.

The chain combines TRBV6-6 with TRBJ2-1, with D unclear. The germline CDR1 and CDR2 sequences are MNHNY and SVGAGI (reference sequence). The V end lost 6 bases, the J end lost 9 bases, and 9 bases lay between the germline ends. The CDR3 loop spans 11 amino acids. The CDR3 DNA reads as TGTGCCAGCAGCCCCCCCGGTGAGCAGTTCTTC. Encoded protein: CASSPPGEQFF.

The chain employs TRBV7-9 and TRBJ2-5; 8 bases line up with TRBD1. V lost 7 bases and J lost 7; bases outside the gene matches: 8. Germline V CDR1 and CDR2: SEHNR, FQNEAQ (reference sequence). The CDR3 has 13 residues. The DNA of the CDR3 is TGTGCCAGCAAGACAGGGGTTGGCCCGACCCAGTACTTC. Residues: CASKTGVGPTQYF.

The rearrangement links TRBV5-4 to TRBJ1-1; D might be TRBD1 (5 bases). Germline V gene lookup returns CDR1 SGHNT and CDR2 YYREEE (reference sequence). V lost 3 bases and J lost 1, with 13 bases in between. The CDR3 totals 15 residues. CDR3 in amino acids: CASSSRKGRNTEAFF. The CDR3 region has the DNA TGTGCCAGCAGCTCCCGGAAGGGGCGGAACACTGAAGCTTTCTTT.

Written as DNA, the CDR3 is TGTGCCAGCAGTTATTCCCAGGGTGCAGATACGCAGTATTTT. This encodes CASSYSQGADTQYF. The chain links TRBV6-5 to TRBJ2-3; a weak D match, TRBD1 (5 bases). Germline V lookup: CDR1 MNHEY, CDR2 SVGAGI. V was trimmed by 3 bases and J by 4 bases, leaving 11 bases between them. CDR3 length: 14 amino acids.